The 21 T cell receptor beta chains in this list originate from one sample, sequenced in a study of T cell clonality in common variable immunodeficiency. Sequencing was performed with immunoSEQ multiplex PCR; in TCRdb, only in-frame clones are kept and a portion is missing. The sample yields about 60,000 clones, without any singletons. Sequencing was performed on peripheral blood mononuclear cells. Receptors were obtained from a person aged 18 to 75 in good health.

This clone was observed many times. The read ends 3 residues early relative to the CDR3; the germline J gene fills the gap. This chain uses TRBV5-1 with TRBJ2-7; TRBD1 agrees at 10 bases. This CDR3 contains 15 residues. In germline, CDR1 is SGHRS, CDR2 YFSETQ. V lost 2 bases, J lost 4 bases, and 6 bases stayed unmatched. CDR3 protein: CASSLNRDRGYEQYF. The DNA read from the CDR3 is TGCGCCAGCAGCTTAAACCGGGACAGGGGATACGAG. Using reference TRBV5-1 and TRBJ2-7 for the parts outside the CDR3, the full variable domain is KAGVTQTPRYLIKTRGQQVTLSCSPISGHRSVSWYQQTPGQGLQFLFEYFSETQRNKGNFPGRFSGRQFSNSRSEMNVSTLELGDSALYLCASSLNRDRGYEQYFGPGTRLTVT.

This clone came up many times. The CDR3 end falls 3 residues outside the read, so it is completed with the germline J gene. V gene TRBV28 combines with J gene TRBJ2-7, with TRBD2 matching over 9 bases. This CDR3 spans 16 amino acids. V gave up 5 bases and J gave up 3 bases; unmatched junction bases: 11. The germline V gene encodes CDR1 MDHEN and CDR2 SYDVKM. The CDR3 DNA, read in part, is TGTGCCAGCAGTAATCGCAGGACTAGCGATTACTACGAG. Amino acids: CASSNRRTSDYYE. The CDR3 in its entirety is CASSNRRTSDYYEQYF.

This clone was observed a handful of times. The sequenced fragment ends 3 residues before the CDR3 boundary, so the rest is inferred from the germline J gene. The chain couples TRBV7-9 to TRBJ2-3, with D perhaps TRBD1 (7 bases). Germline CDR1 SEHNR, CDR2 FQNEAQ (reference sequence). The CDR3 runs 14 residues. The V end was cut by 5 bases, the J end by 2 bases, with 11 bases between. The part of the CDR3 DNA that was read is TGTGCCAGCAGCGCGGGACAGATCACAGATACG. Its translation is CASSAGQITDT. The whole CDR3 region reads CASSAGQITDTQYF.

In its sample, this clone was seen many times. The DNA ends 3 residues before the CDR3 does, and the rest of the CDR3 is filled in from the germline J gene. This chain connects TRBV5-1 to TRBJ2-2; tentatively, D is TRBD1 (5 bases). V lost 1 base and J 0 bases, leaving 13 bases between the germline ends. CDR3 size: 17 residues. Germline lookup yields CDR1 SGHRS and CDR2 YFSETQ. Incomplete CDR3 DNA: TGCGCCAGCAGCTTGCGCCCCCCAGGGACGAACACCGGGGAG. Its protein product is CASSLRPPGTNTGE. The whole CDR3 reads CASSLRPPGTNTGELFF.

This clone was detected many times. Sequencing ends 3 residues short of the CDR3 end; the germline J gene provides the rest. This rearrangement joins TRBV20-1 to TRBJ1-5; D may be TRBD1 (5 bases). Deletions cut 0 bases from V and 2 bases from J, with 14 bases between. Germline V lookup: CDR1 DFQATT, CDR2 SNEGSKA (reference sequence). This CDR3 is 16 amino acids long. The sequenced part of the CDR3 DNA is TGCAGTGCTAGAGACAGGGCCTTAGGGGGCAATCAGCCC. This translates into CSARDRALGGNQP. The complete CDR3 protein is CSARDRALGGNQPQHF.

This clone was detected many times. The CDR3 goes on 3 residues after the read ends, and that part is filled in from the germline J gene. V is TRBV2 and J is TRBJ1-5, with D possibly being TRBD1 (6 bases). CDR3 size: 14 residues. Germline CDR1 and CDR2: SNHLY and FYNNEI. The ends were cut back, 6 bases at V and 2 bases at J, with 11 bases in the middle. The CDR3 region is CASSLQGGNQPQHF. The CDR3 bases that were read are TGTGCCAGCAGCTTACAGGGAGGCAATCAGCCC. Complete variable domain (other parts from reference TRBV2 and TRBJ1-5): EPEVTQTPSHQVTQMGQEVILRCVPISNHLYFYWYRQILGQKVEFLVSFYNNEISEKSEIFDDQFSVERPDGSNFTLKIRSTKLEDSAMYFCASSLQGGNQPQHFGDGTRLSIL.

Ten or more counts support this clone. The read comes to an end 3 residues before the CDR3 does, leaving the germline J gene to fill in the end. This chain links TRBV11-2 with TRBJ1-1; D gene unclear. CDR3 length equals 13 residues. Between the trimmed V and J ends, which lost 4 bases and 6 bases, there was a span of 12 bases. Looked up from germline, CDR1 is SGHAT and CDR2 is FQNNGV. The CDR3 protein is CASSSGPLPEAFF. The CDR3 bases that were read are TGTGCCAGCAGCTCCGGTCCCCTACCTGAA.

This clone occurred many times. The CDR3 end falls 3 residues outside the read, so it is completed with the germline J gene. This chain uses TRBV20-1 with TRBJ2-1; 12 positions match TRBD2. V was clipped by 0 bases and J by 7 bases; unmatched bases: 10. This CDR3 comprises 17 residues. Germline V gives CDR1 DFQATT, CDR2 SNEGSKA (reference sequence). This chain's CDR3 is CSARDLLAGGLSNEQFF. The sequenced part of the CDR3 DNA is TGCAGTGCTAGAGATCTCCTAGCGGGAGGGTTATCTAATGAG.

In its sample, this clone was seen many times. Read sequence stops 3 residues before the CDR3 end, and the germline J gene provides the missing end. The V gene is TRBV20-1, the J gene TRBJ1-2; tentatively, D is TRBD1 (5 bases). The CDR3 has 12 residues. Trimming pared 7 bases from V and 6 bases from J, leaving 15 bases between. Germline CDR1 DFQATT, CDR2 SNEGSKA (reference sequence). CDR3 region: CSVKKRGDGYTF. The DNA read from the CDR3 is TGCAGTGTCAAAAAGAGGGGAGATGGC.

This clone was counted many times. The sequence runs out 3 residues before the end of the CDR3; the remainder is reconstructed from the germline J gene. The chain uses TRBV5-5 and TRBJ1-5; 9 nucleotides agree with TRBD1. The trim removed 4 bases at V and 6 bases at J, leaving 5 bases unmatched. Looked up from germline, CDR1 is SGHKS and CDR2 is YYEKEE (reference sequence). This CDR3 spans 14 amino acids. CDR3 sequence reads: CASSGTGFGQPQHF. The CDR3 DNA, read in part, is TGTGCCAGCAGCGGGACAGGGTTTGGTCAGCCC. Full variable domain (outside the CDR3, taken from reference TRBV5-5 and TRBJ1-5): DAGVTQSPTHLIKTRGQQVTLRCSPISGHKSVSWYQQVLGQGPQFIFQYYEKEERGRGNFPDRFSARQFPNYSSELNVNALLLGDSALYLCASSGTGFGQPQHFGDGTRLSIL.

This clone was counted at least ten times. The CDR3 bases that were read are TGTGCCACCAGCAGCGGGACAGGGGTAGATACG. This gives the protein CATSSGTGVDT. The complete CDR3 protein is CATSSGTGVDTQYF. The rearrangement uses TRBV15 and TRBJ2-3; 10 bases are a match to TRBD1. The sequence runs out 3 residues before the end of the CDR3; the remainder is reconstructed from the germline J gene. V lost 3 bases to trimming and J lost 5 bases; unmatched junction nucleotides: 2. The CDR3 sequence is 14 residues long. Germline CDR1 and CDR2: LNHNV and YYDKDF (reference sequence).

This clone showed up many times. The CDR3 sequence is CSAPAGLETQYF. CDR3 DNA (partial): TGCAGTGCCCCGGCGGGGCTAGAGACC. The chain carries TRBV20-1 and TRBJ2-5, with D possibly matching TRBD2 (6 bases). Coverage ceases 3 residues before the CDR3 finishes, and the germline J gene fills in the end. CDR1 DFQATT and CDR2 SNEGSKA come from the germline V gene (reference sequence). The CDR3 runs to 12 residues. V was clipped by 6 bases and J by 4 bases, with 12 bases between them.

Ten or more counts support this clone. The read gets to within 3 residues of the CDR3 end, and the germline J gene fills in the rest. The chain recombines TRBV20-1 with TRBJ2-5; D gene ambiguous. The germline V gene encodes CDR1 DFQATT and CDR2 SNEGSKA (reference sequence). V was pared by 0 bases and J by 1 base, with 9 bases between. The CDR3 totals 14 residues. The CDR3: CSARDLQIQETQYF. The covered CDR3 bases are TGCAGTGCTAGAGATCTACAGATCCAAGAGACC.

This clone was seen a few times. From the germline J gene comes the end of the CDR3, since the read stops 3 residues before it. The gene calls are TRBV14 and TRBJ2-7; possibly TRBD2 for D (5 bases). The CDR3 has 15 amino acids. Germline CDR1 reads SGHDN; CDR2 reads FVKESK. Between the trimmed V and J ends, which lost 3 bases and 3 bases, there was a span of 15 bases. The part of the CDR3 DNA that was read is TGTGCCAGCAGCCATCTCCCTCGGGGTCGCTACGAG. Translated: CASSHLPRGRYE. The entire CDR3 reads CASSHLPRGRYEQYF.

This clone came up many times. The read is 3 residues too short to cover the CDR3 end, so that end is filled in from the germline J gene. The rearrangement joins TRBV4-2 to TRBJ2-7; 10 bases are shared with TRBD2. Germline loops: CDR1 LGHNA, CDR2 YNFKEQ. The V and J ends lost 0 bases and 1 base, in that order; junction bases with no gene match: 0. The CDR3 extends over 15 amino acids. The covered CDR3 bases are TGTGCCAGCAGCCAAGAGACTAGCGGGTCCTACGAG. Translation gives CASSQETSGSYE. The CDR3 reads in full as CASSQETSGSYEQYF.

This clone was observed at least ten times. The DNA ends 3 residues before the CDR3 does, and the rest of the CDR3 is filled in from the germline J gene. The V gene is TRBV7-9, the J gene TRBJ2-7; 9 bases match TRBD2. Unmatched junction bases numbered 6, after V lost 3 bases and J lost 3 bases. There are 15 residues in the CDR3. Germline V gene data show CDR1 as SEHNR and CDR2 as FQNEAQ (reference sequence). The CDR3 sequence: CASSLSLAGHYEQYF. The CDR3 bases that were read are TGTGCCAGCAGCTTGAGCCTAGCGGGGCACTACGAG.

The table lists this clone with many counts. The DNA read from the CDR3 is TGTGCCAGCAGCCCAGGGCAGGGTCCCTATGGC. Encoded protein: CASSPGQGPYG. The full CDR3 is CASSPGQGPYGYTF. V usage is TRBV7-2 and J usage is TRBJ1-2, with TRBD1 as a possible D gene (5 bases). Read sequence stops 3 residues before the CDR3 end, and the germline J gene provides the missing end. This CDR3 contains 14 residues. The V and J ends lost 5 bases and 4 bases respectively, with 14 bases between them. Germline V gives CDR1 SGHTA, CDR2 FQGNSA.

This clone was counted ten times or more. Read data end 3 residues before the CDR3 end; the end is taken from the germline J gene. The V and J genes are TRBV5-4 and TRBJ1-6, with 7 nucleotides matching TRBD1. Per the germline V gene, CDR1 is SGHNT and CDR2 is YYREEE (reference sequence). CDR3 length equals 16 residues. Losses at the gene ends were 0 bases for V and 5 bases for J; bases not matched to a gene: 5. CDR3 DNA, as far as it was read: TGTGCCAGCAGCTTGGTCTCGGGACAGAATAATTCACCC. This encodes CASSLVSGQNNSP. The whole CDR3 sequence is CASSLVSGQNNSPLHF. Variable domain in full (rest from reference TRBV5-4 and TRBJ1-6): ETGVTQSPTHLIKTRGQQVTLRCSSQSGHNTVSWYQQALGQGPQFIFQYYREEENGRGNFPPRFSGLQFPNYSSELNVNALELDDSALYLCASSLVSGQNNSPLHFGNGTRLTVT.

This clone was picked up many times. The CDR3 is cut off 3 residues early in the read; its end comes from the germline J gene. The V gene is TRBV14, the J gene TRBJ2-4, with D possibly being TRBD1 (6 bases). Germline CDR1 SGHDN, CDR2 FVKESK. The CDR3 spans 19 residues. Trimming stripped 0 bases from V and 0 bases from J, with 18 bases between. CDR3 amino acids: CASSQDRGSTAVAKNIQYF. The CDR3 DNA, read in part, is TGTGCCAGCAGCCAAGATAGGGGGTCGACAGCTGTAGCCAAAAACATT.

This clone was picked up many times. Read coverage stops 3 residues before the CDR3 terminus; the germline J gene supplies the remainder. This chain links TRBV7-6 with TRBJ1-1, with TRBD1 matching over 8 bases. Germline V gives CDR1 SGHVS, CDR2 FNYEAQ. This CDR3 region has 15 residues. J lost 5 bases, V lost 4 bases, and 9 bases had no gene match. The sequenced part of the CDR3 DNA is TGTGCCAGCAGCTACCGCACAGGGGGAGTAACTGAA. Protein sequence: CASSYRTGGVTE. The CDR3 in its entirety is CASSYRTGGVTEAFF.

The table lists this clone with many counts. The read ends 3 residues early relative to the CDR3; the germline J gene fills the gap. This sequence joins TRBV11-2 and TRBJ2-3, with no clear D. In germline, CDR1 is SGHAT, CDR2 FQNNGV. Trimming left V 5 bases short and J 0 bases short, with 3 bases between. The CDR3 runs 12 residues. CDR3 in amino acids: CASSHSTDTQYF. The covered CDR3 bases are TGTGCCAGCAGCCATAGCACAGATACG.